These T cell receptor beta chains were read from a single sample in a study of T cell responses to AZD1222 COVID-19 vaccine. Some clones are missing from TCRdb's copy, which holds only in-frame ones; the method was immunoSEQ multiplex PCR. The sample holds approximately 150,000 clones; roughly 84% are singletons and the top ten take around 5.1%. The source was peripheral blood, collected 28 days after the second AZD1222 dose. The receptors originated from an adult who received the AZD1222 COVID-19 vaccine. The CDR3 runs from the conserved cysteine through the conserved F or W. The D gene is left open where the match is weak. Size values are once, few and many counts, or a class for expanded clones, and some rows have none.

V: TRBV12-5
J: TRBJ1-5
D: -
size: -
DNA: TGTGCTAGTGGGACGTATCAGCCCCAGCATTTT
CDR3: CASGTYQPQHF

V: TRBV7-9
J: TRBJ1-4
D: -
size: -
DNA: TGTGCCAGCAGCTACTCACCGGCCGGGGGCGAAAAACTGTTTTTT
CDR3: CASSYSPAGGEKLFF

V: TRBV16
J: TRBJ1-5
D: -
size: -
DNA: TGTGCCAGCAGCCAATCCCCTGGGCAGGACTTCCAGCCCCAGCATTTT
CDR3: CASSQSPGQDFQPQHF

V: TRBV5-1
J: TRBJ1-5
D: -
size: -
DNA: TGCGCCAGCAGCCCATACCCAGGGGGCAATCAGCCCCAGCATTTT
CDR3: CASSPYPGGNQPQHF

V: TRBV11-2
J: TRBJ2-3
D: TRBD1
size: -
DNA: TGTGCCAGCAGCCGACAGGGGGCCAGCACAGATACGCAGTATTTT
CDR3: CASSRQGASTDTQYF

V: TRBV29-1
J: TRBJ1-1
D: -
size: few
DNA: TGCAGCGTCCCCGACTCGAACACTGAAGCTTTCTTT
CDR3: CSVPDSNTEAFF

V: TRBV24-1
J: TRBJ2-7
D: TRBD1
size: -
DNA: TGTGCCACCAGTGATTTTTGGGACAGGGACGCCTACGAGCAGTACTTC
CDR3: CATSDFWDRDAYEQYF

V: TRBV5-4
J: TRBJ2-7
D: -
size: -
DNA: TGTGCCAGCAGCTCGACCCGGGGCCAAATGAACTACGAGCAGTACTTC
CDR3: CASSSTRGQMNYEQYF

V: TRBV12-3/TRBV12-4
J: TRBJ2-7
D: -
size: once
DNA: TGTGCCAGCAGCCCAGGAGGTGGCGGGCAGTACTTC
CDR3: CASSPGGGGQYF

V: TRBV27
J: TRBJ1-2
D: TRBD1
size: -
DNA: TGTGCCAGCAGTCCAATCAGGGGGGACTATGGCTACACCTTC
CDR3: CASSPIRGDYGYTF

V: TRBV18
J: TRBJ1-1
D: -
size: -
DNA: TGTGCCAGCTCTCCTGGGATGAACACTGAAGCTTTCTTT
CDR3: CASSPGMNTEAFF

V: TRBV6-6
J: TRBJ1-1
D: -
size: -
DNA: TGTGCCAGCAGTCCCGTGTTCCCGGGGTGGGTGGACACTGAAGCTTTCTTT
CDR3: CASSPVFPGWVDTEAFF

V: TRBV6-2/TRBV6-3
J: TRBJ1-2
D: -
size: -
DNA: TGTGCCAGCAGTTATACAACAGCTTTTGGCTACACCTTC
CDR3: CASSYTTAFGYTF

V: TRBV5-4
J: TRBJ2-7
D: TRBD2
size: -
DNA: TGTGCCAGCAGCCAAAGCGGGAGCCCCTACGAGCAGTACTTC
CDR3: CASSQSGSPYEQYF

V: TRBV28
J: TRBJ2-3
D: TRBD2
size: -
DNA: TGTGCCAGCAGGGCCTCAGCGGGGGGAGGTACAGATACGCAGTATTTT
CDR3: CASRASAGGGTDTQYF

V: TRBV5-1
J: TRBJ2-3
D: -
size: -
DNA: TGCGCCAGCAGCTTTCCCACCTCGACAGATACGCAGTATTTT
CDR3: CASSFPTSTDTQYF

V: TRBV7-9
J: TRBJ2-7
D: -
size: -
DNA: TGTGCCAGCAGCGCACCGGCAGGGTTGGGCAACGAGCAGTACTTC
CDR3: CASSAPAGLGNEQYF

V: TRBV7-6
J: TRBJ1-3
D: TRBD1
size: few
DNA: TGTGCCAGCAGCTCATCGGTGGGTACAGGGGGCGCCTCTGGAAACACCATATATTTT
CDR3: CASSSSVGTGGASGNTIYF

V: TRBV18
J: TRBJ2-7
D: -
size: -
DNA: TGTGCCAGCTCAAACGGGTACGAGCAGTACTTC
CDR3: CASSNGYEQYF

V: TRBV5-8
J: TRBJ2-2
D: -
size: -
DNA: TGTGCCAGCAGCTTGGTATCGGTGGTGGAGGGCGGGGAGCTGTTTTTT
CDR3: CASSLVSVVEGGELFF

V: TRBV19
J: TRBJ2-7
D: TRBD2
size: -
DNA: TGTGCCAGTAGTAAAGGGGGACTGGGACTAGCGGGCGGCTCCTACGAGCAGTACTTC
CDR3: CASSKGGLGLAGGSYEQYF

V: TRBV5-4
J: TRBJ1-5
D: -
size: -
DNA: TGTGCCAGCAGCTTGGGTAGCAATCAGCCCCAGCATTTT
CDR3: CASSLGSNQPQHF

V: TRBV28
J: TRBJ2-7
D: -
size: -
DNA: TGTGCCAGCAGAGAGCCACGGGCAACCTACGAGCAGTACTTC
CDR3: CASREPRATYEQYF

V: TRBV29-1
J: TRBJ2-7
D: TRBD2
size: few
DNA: TGCAGCGTTGAGACTAGCGGGAGCATGTCCTCCTACGAGCAGTACTTC
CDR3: CSVETSGSMSSYEQYF

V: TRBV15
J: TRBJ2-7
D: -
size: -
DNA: TGTGCCACCAGCAGAGATCTGGGGGACGAGCAGTACTTC
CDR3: CATSRDLGDEQYF